The subject of this entry is one TCR beta chain. This sample stems from a study of CD8+CD57+ T cells in acquired aplastic anemia. V lost 4 bases to trimming and J lost 8 bases, with 11 bases between them. The CDR3 loop spans 12 amino acids. Germline-derived CDR1 and CDR2 are MNHEY and SVGEGT. Using genomic DNA as the template, TCR beta VDJ and CDR3 profiling was carried out. TCRdb reprocessed the reads via MiXCR and lists one record per CDR3 protein. This sample has fewer than 250,000 distinct CDR3 sequences; about 44% occur once, and the top ten carry 6.5% to 10%. Previously, flow cytometry had revealed CD8+CD57+ cell expansion in the patients chosen for sequencing.

The sample was sorted CD4+, CD8+, or CD8+CD57+ T cells (not recorded which) from PBMCs. This clonotype originated in a human donor with aplastic anemia. The chain couples TRBV6-2 or TRBV6-3 to TRBJ1-1, with D perhaps matching TRBD1 (6 bases). Here the CDR3 reads CASSFRGQEAFF. For the CDR3, the DNA is TGTGCCAGCAGTTTCCGGGGGCAGGAAGCTTTCTTT.